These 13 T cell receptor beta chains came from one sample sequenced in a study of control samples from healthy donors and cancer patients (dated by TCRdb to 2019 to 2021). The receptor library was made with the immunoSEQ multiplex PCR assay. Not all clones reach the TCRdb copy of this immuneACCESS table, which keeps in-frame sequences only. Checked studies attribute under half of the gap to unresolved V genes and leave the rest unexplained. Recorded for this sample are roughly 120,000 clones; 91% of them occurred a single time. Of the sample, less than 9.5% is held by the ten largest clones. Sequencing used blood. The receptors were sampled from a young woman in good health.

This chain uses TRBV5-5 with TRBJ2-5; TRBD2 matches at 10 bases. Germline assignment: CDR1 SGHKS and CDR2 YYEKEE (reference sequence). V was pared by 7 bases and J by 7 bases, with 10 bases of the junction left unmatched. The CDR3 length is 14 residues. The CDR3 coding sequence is TGTGCCAGCGAACGGACTAGCGGTGGGGGGACCCAGTACTTC. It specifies CASERTSGGGTQYF.

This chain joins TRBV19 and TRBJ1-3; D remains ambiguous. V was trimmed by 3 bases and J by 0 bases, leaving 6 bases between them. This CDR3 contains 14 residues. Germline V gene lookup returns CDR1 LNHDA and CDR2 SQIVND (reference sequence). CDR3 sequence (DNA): TGTGCCAGTAGTATTATCTTCTCTGGAAACACCATATATTTT. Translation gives CASSIIFSGNTIYF.

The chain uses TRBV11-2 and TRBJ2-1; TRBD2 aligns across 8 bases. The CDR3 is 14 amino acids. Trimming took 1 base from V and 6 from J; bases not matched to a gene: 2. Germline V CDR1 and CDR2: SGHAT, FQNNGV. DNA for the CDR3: TGTGCCAGCAGCTTAGCGGGAGGGCCCAATGAGCAGTTCTTC. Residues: CASSLAGGPNEQFF. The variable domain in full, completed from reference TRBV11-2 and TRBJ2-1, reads EAGVAQSPRYKIIEKRQSVAFWCNPISGHATLYWYQQILGQGPKLLIQFQNNGVVDDSQLPKDRFSAERLKGVDSTLKIQPAKLEDSAVYLCASSLAGGPNEQFFGPGTRLTVL.

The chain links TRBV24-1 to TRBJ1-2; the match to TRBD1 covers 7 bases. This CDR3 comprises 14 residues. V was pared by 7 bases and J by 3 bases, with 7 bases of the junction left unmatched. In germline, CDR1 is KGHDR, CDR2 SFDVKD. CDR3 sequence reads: CATRGTGVDYGYTF. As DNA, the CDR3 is TGTGCCACCAGGGGTACAGGGGTCGACTATGGCTACACCTTC.

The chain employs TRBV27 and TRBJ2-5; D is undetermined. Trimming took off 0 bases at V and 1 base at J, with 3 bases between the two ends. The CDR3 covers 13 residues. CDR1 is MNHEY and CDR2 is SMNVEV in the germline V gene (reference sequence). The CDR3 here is CASSLSSQETQYF. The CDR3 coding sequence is TGTGCCAGCAGTTTATCGTCCCAAGAGACCCAGTACTTC.

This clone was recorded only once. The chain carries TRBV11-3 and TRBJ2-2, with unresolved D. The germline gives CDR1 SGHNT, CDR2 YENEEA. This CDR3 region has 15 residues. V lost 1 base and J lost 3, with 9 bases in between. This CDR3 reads CASSLGHRDTGELFF. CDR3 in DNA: TGTGCCAGCAGCTTAGGCCATAGGGACACCGGGGAGCTGTTTTTT.

The CDR3 reads CASSTTGDLVYEQYF. In DNA form, the CDR3 reads TGTGCCAGCAGCACCACAGGGGACTTGGTCTACGAGCAGTACTTC. The chain has TRBV5-6 and TRBJ2-7, with a tentative D call TRBD1 (7 bases). Trimming removed 4 bases from V and 3 bases from J, with 17 bases in between. This CDR3 has 15 residues. Germline V CDR1 and CDR2: SGHDT, YYEEEE.

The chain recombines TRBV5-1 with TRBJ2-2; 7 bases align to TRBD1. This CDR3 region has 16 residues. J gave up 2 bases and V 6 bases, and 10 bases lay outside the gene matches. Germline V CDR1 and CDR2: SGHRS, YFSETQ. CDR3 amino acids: CASTPEGTANTGELFF. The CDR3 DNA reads TGCGCCAGCACCCCCGAAGGGACAGCTAACACCGGGGAGCTGTTTTTT.

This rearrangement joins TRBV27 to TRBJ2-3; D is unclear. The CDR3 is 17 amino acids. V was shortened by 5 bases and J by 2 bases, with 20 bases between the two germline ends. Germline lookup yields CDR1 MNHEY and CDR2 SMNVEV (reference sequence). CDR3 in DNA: TGTGCCAGCAGTCCCCTCGCTGGGCAGGCATACACAGATACGCAGTATTTT. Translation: CASSPLAGQAYTDTQYF.

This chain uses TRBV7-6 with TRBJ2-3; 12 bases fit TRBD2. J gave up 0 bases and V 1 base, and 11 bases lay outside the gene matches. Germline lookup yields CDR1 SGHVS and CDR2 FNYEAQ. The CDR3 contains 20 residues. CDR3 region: CASSLELAGGSGLSTDTQYF. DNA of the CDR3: TGTGCCAGCAGCTTAGAACTAGCGGGAGGTTCGGGGCTTAGCACAGATACGCAGTATTTT.

CDR3 in amino acids: CASSLGDTQYF. CDR3 nucleotide sequence: TGTGCCAGCAGCTTGGGAGATACGCAGTATTTT. The V gene is TRBV11-2, the J gene TRBJ2-3; no definite D call. The CDR3 is 11 residues long. V was pared by 3 bases and J by 5 bases, with 3 bases between. Germline V gene lookup returns CDR1 SGHAT and CDR2 FQNNGV.

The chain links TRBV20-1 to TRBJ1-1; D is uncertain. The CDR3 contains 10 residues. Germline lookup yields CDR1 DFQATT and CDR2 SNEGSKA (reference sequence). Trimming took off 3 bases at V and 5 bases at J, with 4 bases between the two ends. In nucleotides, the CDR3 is TGCAGTGCTAGTTATACTGAAGCTTTCTTT. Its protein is CSASYTEAFF.

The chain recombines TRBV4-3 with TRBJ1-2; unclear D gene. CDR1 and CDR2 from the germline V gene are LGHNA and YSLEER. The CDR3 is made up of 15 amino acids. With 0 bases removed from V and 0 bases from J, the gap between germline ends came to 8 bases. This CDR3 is CASSQDVPANYGYTF. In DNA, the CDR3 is TGCGCCAGCAGCCAAGATGTCCCGGCTAACTATGGCTACACCTTC.